A selection of T cell receptor beta chains follows, all from one sample in a study of shared clonotypes between healthy human individuals. Only in-frame clones appear in the TCRdb table, and some are missing; sequencing was by immunoSEQ multiplex PCR. This sample has roughly 600,000 clones, with 95% to 98% found just once. Sequencing input: naive CD8+ T cells sorted from blood. These TCRs come from a young man in good health. The CDR3 runs from the conserved cysteine through the conserved F or W. The D gene is left open where the match is weak. Some rows mark clone size as missing; the rest say once, few, many or name a class of expanded clone.

V,size,length,D,J,DNA,CDR3
TRBV29-1,-,14,-,TRBJ2-1,TGCAGCGTGTCCGGACAGTTTCGCTCGGATGAGCAGTTCTTC,CSVSGQFRSDEQFF
TRBV27,once,14,-,TRBJ2-7,TGTGCCAGCAGTCACACCGGGTCCCTCCCGGAGCAGTACTTC,CASSHTGSLPEQYF
TRBV29-1,-,12,-,TRBJ1-3,TGCAGCGTTGCGGTAGCCGGAAACACCATATATTTT,CSVAVAGNTIYF
TRBV7-8,-,16,TRBD2,TRBJ2-3,TGTGCCAGCAGCTCAAGGTGGTCTAGCGGGTCAGATACGCAGTATTTT,CASSSRWSSGSDTQYF
TRBV5-6,-,14,-,TRBJ1-2,TGTGCCAGCAGCTCTGATTCCAACGTACATGGCTACACCTTC,CASSSDSNVHGYTF
TRBV5-8,-,14,-,TRBJ1-2,TGTGCCAGCAGTCAGACCAGGGAAAACTATGGCTACACCTTC,CASSQTRENYGYTF
TRBV7-2,once,16,-,TRBJ2-5,TGTGCCAGCAGCTTGAATACCGGGGACTACCAAGAGACCCAGTACTTC,CASSLNTGDYQETQYF
TRBV10-3,-,13,-,TRBJ2-1,TGTGCCATCAGTGTCACTCCGGCGCATGAGCAGTTCTTC,CAISVTPAHEQFF
TRBV4-2,-,14,-,TRBJ2-1,TGTGCCAGCAGCCACCTCAGGGGGGGGGATGAGCAGTTCTTC,CASSHLRGGDEQFF
TRBV30,-,14,TRBD2,TRBJ2-3,TGTGCCTGGAACCTAGCGGGCCTTACAGATACGCAGTATTTT,CAWNLAGLTDTQYF
TRBV4-1,-,14,-,TRBJ2-5,TGCGCCAGCAGCCTCCGGGACGCCGAAGAGACCCAGTACTTC,CASSLRDAEETQYF
TRBV7-2,-,17,TRBD2,TRBJ2-3,TGTGCCAGCAGCTTAGCATCTAGCGGGACTAGCACAGATACGCAGTATTTT,CASSLASSGTSTDTQYF
TRBV29-1,-,15,-,TRBJ2-1,TGCAGCGTTGAAGGGGGACCTCGAGGAAACAATGAGCAGTTCTTC,CSVEGGPRGNNEQFF
TRBV6-5,-,14,-,TRBJ2-7,TGTGCCAGCAGTTACTCGATCGAGACCTACGAGCAGTACTTC,CASSYSIETYEQYF
TRBV27,once,16,-,TRBJ2-1,TGTGCCAGCAGCTCTAGCCAAGGGGGGAAAAGGGATGAGCAGTTCTTC,CASSSSQGGKRDEQFF
TRBV28,-,13,TRBD1,TRBJ2-7,TGTGCCGGCGCCGGGACAGGGTCTTCCGAGCAGTACTTC,CAGAGTGSSEQYF
TRBV5-1,-,16,TRBD1,TRBJ1-2,TGCGCCAGCAGGACGACAGGGGAAGGCAAAAATGGGGGCTACACCTTC,CASRTTGEGKNGGYTF
TRBV19,-,13,-,TRBJ1-2,TGTGCCAGTACCCCGACCCCTAACTATGGCTACACCTTC,CASTPTPNYGYTF
TRBV5-1,-,16,TRBD1,TRBJ2-7,TGCGCCAGCAGTTCGGGACAGGGGCTACTGTCCTACGAGCAGTACTTC,CASSSGQGLLSYEQYF
TRBV10-1,-,14,-,TRBJ2-3,TGCGCCAGCAGTGAGTTGCCGTTCAGGGATACGCAGTATTTT,CASSELPFRDTQYF
TRBV9,-,15,TRBD2,TRBJ2-2,TGTGCCAGCAGCGTCCCTCATGCGGGGGCCGGGGAGCTGTTTTTT,CASSVPHAGAGELFF
TRBV2,-,15,TRBD1,TRBJ1-2,TGTGCCAGCAGTGAAGATGCAGGGGGCAACTATGGCTACACCTTC,CASSEDAGGNYGYTF
TRBV18,-,15,-,TRBJ2-5,TGTGCCAGCTATATCTCGACTAGTTTTCGAGAGACCCAGTACTTC,CASYISTSFRETQYF
TRBV13,once,15,-,TRBJ1-1,TGTGCCAGCAGCTCCCTCTTGGTCCCACTCACTGAAGCTTTCTTT,CASSSLLVPLTEAFF
TRBV27,-,12,-,TRBJ2-7,TGTGCCAGCAGTTTTGGGGGTGGAGAGCAGTACTTC,CASSFGGGEQYF
TRBV27,-,15,TRBD1,TRBJ2-7,TGTGCCAGCAGCAGCCCAGGACAGGTTGGAGACGAGCAGTACTTC,CASSSPGQVGDEQYF
TRBV5-4,-,16,TRBD2,TRBJ2-7,TGTGCCAGCAGCTTCCCGGGACTAGCGGTACCCTACGAGCAGTACTTC,CASSFPGLAVPYEQYF
TRBV27,-,14,-,TRBJ2-2,TGTGCCAGCAGTTTTAGGCAGAACACCGGGGAGCTGTTTTTT,CASSFRQNTGELFF
TRBV6-9,-,9,-,TRBJ2-7,TGTGCCAGCACTTGTGAGCAGTACTTC,CASTCEQYF
TRBV10-3,-,16,-,TRBJ2-5,TGTGCCATCAGTGAGACCGGGGACAATCGGGGGGAGACCCAGTACTTC,CAISETGDNRGETQYF
TRBV7-2,-,15,-,TRBJ2-7,TGTGCCAGCAGCTCCTCAGGGTTTAGCTCCTACGAGCAGTACTTC,CASSSSGFSSYEQYF
TRBV7-9,once,16,TRBD1,TRBJ1-2,TGTGCCAGCAGCTTCGGGACAGGGGGCTCTGGCTATGGCTACACCTTC,CASSFGTGGSGYGYTF
TRBV10-1,-,14,-,TRBJ2-5,TGCGCCAGCAGAGATCCTAGTGGTGGGGAGACCCAGTACTTC,CASRDPSGGETQYF
TRBV15,-,17,-,TRBJ1-1,TGTGCCACCAGCAGAGATTTGGGTAGGGGCCCGAACACTGAAGCTTTCTTT,CATSRDLGRGPNTEAFF
TRBV7-8,-,17,-,TRBJ1-3,TGTGCCAGCAGCTTAGTGGTAGAAGGAACCCCTGGAAACACCATATATTTT,CASSLVVEGTPGNTIYF
TRBV18,-,17,-,TRBJ2-5,TGTGCCAGCTCGCCACGCAGGGGAGGCGCGACAATAGAGACCCAGTACTTC,CASSPRRGGATIETQYF
TRBV9,-,17,TRBD2,TRBJ2-1,TGTGCCAGCAGCGTAGAGGGCGTAGCGGGAGCCTACAATGAGCAGTTCTTC,CASSVEGVAGAYNEQFF